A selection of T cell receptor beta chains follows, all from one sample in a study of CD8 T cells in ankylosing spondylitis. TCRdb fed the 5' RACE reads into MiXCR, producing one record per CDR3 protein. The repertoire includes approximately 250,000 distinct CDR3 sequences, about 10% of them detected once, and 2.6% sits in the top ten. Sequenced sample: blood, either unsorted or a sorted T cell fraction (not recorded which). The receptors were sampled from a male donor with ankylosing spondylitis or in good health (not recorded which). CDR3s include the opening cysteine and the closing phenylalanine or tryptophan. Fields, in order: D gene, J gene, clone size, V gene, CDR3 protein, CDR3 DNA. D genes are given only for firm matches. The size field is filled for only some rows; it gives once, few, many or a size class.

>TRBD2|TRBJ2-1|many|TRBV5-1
CASSLDGRRSEQFF
TGCGCCAGCAGCTTGGACGGGAGGAGAAGTGAGCAGTTCTTC
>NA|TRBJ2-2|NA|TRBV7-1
CASSTSSGGELFF
TGTGCCAGCAGCACATCGAGTGGCGGGGAGCTGTTTTTT
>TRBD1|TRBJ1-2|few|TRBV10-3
CAISAGTGGGYTF
TGTGCCATCAGTGCCGGGACAGGGGGTGGCTACACCTTC
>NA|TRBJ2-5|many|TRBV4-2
CASSQGPAETQYF
TGTGCCAGCAGCCAAGGTCCTGCAGAGACCCAGTACTTC
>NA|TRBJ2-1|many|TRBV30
CAWSDLKWEVEQFF
TGTGCCTGGAGTGATTTGAAATGGGAGGTTGAGCAGTTCTTC
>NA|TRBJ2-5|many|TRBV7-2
CASSLWEGETQYF
TGTGCCAGCAGCTTATGGGAAGGGGAGACCCAGTACTTC
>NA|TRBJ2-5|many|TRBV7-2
CASSSFRETQYF
TGTGCCAGCAGCTCCTTCCGAGAGACCCAGTACTTC
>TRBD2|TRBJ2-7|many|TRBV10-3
CAISVHSETSGGYEQYF
TGTGCCATCAGTGTGCATTCCGAGACTAGCGGAGGCTACGAGCAGTACTTC
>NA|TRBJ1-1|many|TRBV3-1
CASSPRRNTEAFF
TGTGCCAGCAGCCCCCGTAGGAACACTGAAGCTTTCTTT
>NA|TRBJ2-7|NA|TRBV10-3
CAIRSGTASYEQYF
TGTGCCATCAGATCCGGGACTGCCTCCTACGAGCAGTACTTC
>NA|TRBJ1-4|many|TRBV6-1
CASSRALGAGRGEKLFF
TGTGCCAGCAGCCGGGCCCTGGGCGCCGGGAGAGGGGAGAAACTGTTTTTT
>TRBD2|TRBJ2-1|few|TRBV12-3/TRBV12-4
CASSWTSGGNEQFF
TGTGCCAGCAGTTGGACTAGCGGGGGGAATGAGCAGTTCTTC
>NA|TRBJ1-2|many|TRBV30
CAWSGTTDGYTF
TGTGCCTGGAGTGGGACCACGGATGGCTACACCTTC
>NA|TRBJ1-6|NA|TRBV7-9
CASSLVLSNSPLHF
TGTGCCAGCAGCTTAGTTCTGAGTAATTCACCCCTCCACTTT